The 21 T cell receptor beta chains below were found in one sample sequenced in a study of shared clonotypes between healthy human individuals. Positively selected for CCR7, the CD45RO-negative cells used as naive CD8 cells excluded terminally differentiated effector memory CD45RA+ cells. Method: immunoSEQ multiplex PCR; TCRdb's copy keeps in-frame clones and lacks some. The sample carries about 2,100,000 clones, about 92% recorded once. The sequenced material came from naive CD8+ T cells from PBMCs. These receptors were obtained from a man aged 18 to 30 in good health. Some clones in this sample may be carry-over from other donors' samples.

A single count supports this clone. The rearrangement uses TRBV6-5 and TRBJ2-5; D is ambiguous. Germline V gene data show CDR1 as MNHEY and CDR2 as SVGAGI. V was pared by 0 bases and J by 3 bases, with 5 bases between. This CDR3 is built from 13 residues. The DNA for the CDR3 is TGTGCCAGCAGTTACTCGGCCGAAGAGACCCAGTACTTC. Translated: CASSYSAEETQYF.

This clone occurred once. This chain connects TRBV7-9 to TRBJ2-7, with unresolved D. Per germline, CDR1 SEHNR and CDR2 FQNEAQ (reference sequence). Trimming took 5 bases from V and 2 from J, leaving 13 bases between them. The CDR3 has 14 residues. The CDR3 spells CASSPDLHPYEQYF. CDR3 DNA sequence: TGTGCCAGCAGCCCGGATCTACACCCCTACGAGCAGTACTTC. The full variable domain, its missing parts supplied by reference TRBV7-9 and TRBJ2-7, is DTGVSQNPRHKITKRGQNVTFRCDPISEHNRLYWYRQTLGQGPEFLTYFQNEAQLEKSRLLSDRFSAERPKGSFSTLEIQRTEQGDSAMYLCASSPDLHPYEQYFGPGTRLTVT.

V is TRBV7-2 and J is TRBJ1-5, with 7 bases lining up with TRBD1. CDR3 size: 16 residues. Germline V gene lookup returns CDR1 SGHTA and CDR2 FQGNSA. Germline trimming cut 1 base from V and 7 bases from J; bases unmatched to any gene: 10. CDR3 nucleotides: TGTGCCAGCAGCTTAGACAGACAGGGCGCAGGACAGCCCCAGCATTTT. Encoded protein: CASSLDRQGAGQPQHF.

With regard to this clone: This same CDR3 is encoded by further DNA sequences in the sample. The rearrangement joins TRBV9 to TRBJ2-2; 9 bases map to TRBD1. Germline lookup yields CDR1 SGDLS and CDR2 YYNGEE. The CDR3 is 15 amino acids. Trimming cost V 3 bases and J 2 bases; bases outside gene matches: 2. This CDR3 reads CASSATGGNTGELFF. The CDR3 DNA reads as TGTGCCAGCAGCGCGACAGGGGGAAACACCGGGGAGCTGTTTTTT.

This sequence joins TRBV27 and TRBJ1-4; tentative D call: TRBD1 (6 bases). Germline lookup yields CDR1 MNHEY and CDR2 SMNVEV (reference sequence). Trimming pared 6 bases from V and 6 bases from J, leaving 14 bases between. This CDR3 has 14 residues. The CDR3 region has the DNA TGTGCCAGCAGCGACCGGGACAAGGATGAAAAACTGTTTTTT. Protein: CASSDRDKDEKLFF.

This clone was found once. The chain is built from TRBV11-2 and TRBJ1-2, with 9 bases that match TRBD1. Germline CDR1 and CDR2: SGHAT and FQNNGV. The V gene end was trimmed by 4 bases and the J gene end by 3 bases; junction bases not matched to a gene: 6. This CDR3 contains 15 residues. The CDR3 DNA sequence: TGTGCCAGCAGCTCCCGGACAGGGGCGGACTATGGCTACACCTTC. Translated: CASSSRTGADYGYTF.

CDR3: CSVYGGEAEEQYF. CDR3 coding DNA: TGCAGCGTGTATGGAGGGGAAGCTGAAGAGCAGTACTTC. The rearrangement joins TRBV29-1 to TRBJ2-7; tentative D call: TRBD2 (6 bases). Germline CDR1 reads SQVTM; CDR2 reads ANQGSEA. This CDR3 has 13 residues. Trimming took off 6 bases at V and 7 bases at J, with 19 bases between the two ends.

The J gene is TRBJ2-4, the V gene TRBV6-5, with D uncertain. This CDR3 region has 12 residues. The germline V gene encodes CDR1 MNHEY and CDR2 SVGAGI. The ends were cut back, 4 bases at V and 8 bases at J, with 9 bases in the middle. The CDR3 nucleotides read TGTGCCAGCAGTTCGATCGAACACATTCAGTACTTC. This gives the protein CASSSIEHIQYF.

As for this clone: Within the sample, other DNA sequences also encode this same CDR3. This CDR3 reads CASSPRTGTGELFF. The CDR3 DNA is TGTGCCAGCAGCCCACGGACCGGGACCGGGGAGCTGTTTTTT. The rearrangement joins TRBV11-3 to TRBJ2-2; D ambiguous. V shed 5 bases and J shed 5 bases, with 12 bases lying between them. The CDR3 sequence is 14 residues long. Germline V gene sequence: CDR1 SGHNT, CDR2 YENEEA.

The rearrangement uses TRBV19 and TRBJ2-7; D call uncertain. Germline CDR1 is LNHDA and CDR2 is SQIVND (reference sequence). V shed 0 bases and J shed 7 bases, with 10 bases lying between them. CDR3 size: 13 residues. The CDR3 protein is CASSIETKREQYF. Here the CDR3 DNA reads TGTGCCAGTAGTATAGAAACCAAACGGGAGCAGTACTTC.

The chain carries TRBV19 and TRBJ2-2; no firm D call. In germline, CDR1 is LNHDA, CDR2 SQIVND (reference sequence). The ends were cut back, 6 bases at V and 5 bases at J, with 10 bases in the middle. The CDR3 has 13 residues. The CDR3 loop is CASSPGRTGELFF. The CDR3 region has the DNA TGTGCCAGTAGCCCCGGACGGACCGGGGAGCTGTTTTTT. The whole variable domain, remainder taken from reference TRBV19 and TRBJ2-2, is DGGITQSPKYLFRKEGQNVTLSCEQNLNHDAMYWYRQDPGQGLRLIYYSQIVNDFQKGDIAEGYSVSREKKESFPLTVTSAQKNPTAFYLCASSPGRTGELFFGEGSRLTVL.

V gene TRBV9 combines with J gene TRBJ2-2, with 7 bases fitting TRBD2. Germline CDR1 reads SGDLS; CDR2 reads YYNGEE. Trimming removed 5 bases from V and 0 bases from J; junction bases left unmatched: 7. The CDR3 totals 16 residues. The chain's CDR3 is CASRPQAGPNTGELFF. The CDR3 bases are TGTGCCAGCAGACCACAAGCGGGACCGAACACCGGGGAGCTGTTTTTT.

The CDR3 DNA follows: TGTGCCAGCAGCCAGACTAGCGGGAGCTCCTACGAGCAGTACTTC. Amino acid sequence: CASSQTSGSSYEQYF. V usage is TRBV7-9 and J usage is TRBJ2-5; 12 positions agree with TRBD2. TRBJ2-7 explains the end of the DNA better; the J call may be wrong. CDR1 and CDR2 from the germline V gene are SEHNR and FQNEAQ (reference sequence). CDR3 length: 15 residues.

The chain has TRBV4-1 and TRBJ2-3, with a possible D match to TRBD2 (6 bases). Germline values: CDR1 MGHRA, CDR2 YSYEKL. The V end lost 1 base, the J end lost 5 bases, and 10 bases lay between the germline ends. The CDR3 has 14 amino acids. CDR3 loop: CASSQVEGLDTQYF. CDR3 sequence (DNA): TGCGCCAGCAGCCAAGTGGAGGGGTTAGATACGCAGTATTTT.

This clone was counted only a few times. The V call is TRBV11-2, the J call TRBJ2-1; D call uncertain. Trimming cost V 1 base and J 3 bases, with 7 bases left between them. Germline-derived CDR1 and CDR2 are SGHAT and FQNNGV. The CDR3 runs to 14 residues. This chain's CDR3 is CASSLVASYNEQFF. CDR3 DNA sequence: TGTGCCAGCAGCTTAGTTGCTAGCTACAATGAGCAGTTCTTC.

The sample holds one count of this clone. The chain carries TRBV19 and TRBJ2-7; 7 nucleotides match TRBD1. Trimming cost V 6 bases and J 3 bases; bases outside gene matches: 14. The germline V gene has CDR1 LNHDA and CDR2 SQIVND (reference sequence). The CDR3 has 16 residues. In DNA form, the CDR3 reads TGTGCCAGTAGACAATCCCCTTCTCCAGGGGGCTACGAGCAGTACTTC. Its protein product is CASRQSPSPGGYEQYF.

This clone has a single count. This rearrangement joins TRBV14 to TRBJ2-7; D gene uncertain. Germline V gene lookup returns CDR1 SGHDN and CDR2 FVKESK. CDR3 length: 13 amino acids. V lost 0 bases and J lost 6, with 9 bases in between. Here the CDR3 DNA reads TGTGCCAGCAGCCAAGAATACCGAGGCGAGCAGTACTTC. Encoded protein: CASSQEYRGEQYF.

The rearrangement uses TRBV15 and TRBJ2-7, with 11 bases identical to TRBD2. V shed 10 bases, J shed 1 base, and the junction held 6 bases outside the gene matches. In germline, CDR1 is LNHNV, CDR2 YYDKDF (reference sequence). The CDR3 runs 14 residues. CDR3 in DNA: TGTGCCATATCCGGGACTAGCGGATCCTACGAGCAGTACTTC. Protein sequence: CAISGTSGSYEQYF.

This chain joins TRBV9 and TRBJ2-3, with D possibly TRBD1 on 6 matching bases. Trimming shortened V by 4 bases and J by 0 bases, and 21 bases separated the two germline ends. The CDR3 extends over 18 amino acids. Per germline, CDR1 SGDLS and CDR2 YYNGEE. DNA of the CDR3: TGTGCCAGCAGCTCCAACCCCCAGGGGCTAACTAGCACAGATACGCAGTATTTT. Translating gives CASSSNPQGLTSTDTQYF.

The chain combines TRBV9 with TRBJ2-7; TRBD1 agrees at 9 bases. Looked up from germline, CDR1 is SGDLS and CDR2 is YYNGEE. The CDR3 spans 15 residues. The trim removed 0 bases at V and 2 bases at J, leaving 3 bases unmatched. CDR3 bases: TGTGCCAGCAGCGTAGAGGACAGGGGACCCTACGAGCAGTACTTC. It encodes CASSVEDRGPYEQYF.

The rearrangement joins TRBV7-9 to TRBJ1-2; D is ambiguous. V lost 3 bases and J lost 2, with 13 bases in between. Germline CDR1 SEHNR, CDR2 FQNEAQ (reference sequence). This CDR3 has 15 residues. In DNA form, the CDR3 reads TGTGCCAGCAGCTTTACTCGTCCGGAAAACTATGGCTACACCTTC. This encodes CASSFTRPENYGYTF.